The 31 T cell receptor beta chains below were found in one sample sequenced in a study of T cells of healthy individuals. TCRdb independently ran MiXCR on the 5' RACE reads; one entry per CDR3 protein. The data contain around 100,000 distinct CDR3 sequences, approximately 15% of them singletons. These receptors all stem from a human donor in good health.

This clonotype occurred a few times. The V gene is TRBV6-2 or TRBV6-3, the J gene TRBJ2-1; D unclear. V was clipped by 4 bases and J by 4 bases, with 14 bases between them. The CDR3 length is 15 residues. Germline-derived CDR1 and CDR2 are MNHEY and SVGEGT. The CDR3 DNA is TGTGCCAGCAGTTCGCACTTGTTCTGGTACAATGAGCAGTTCTTC. Amino acids: CASSSHLFWYNEQFF.

The J gene is TRBJ2-7, the V gene TRBV20-1, with D possibly being TRBD2 (6 bases). Per germline, CDR1 DFQATT and CDR2 SNEGSKA (reference sequence). The V gene lost 5 bases and the J gene lost 7 bases, with 15 bases spanning the gap. The CDR3 spans 12 residues. The CDR3 DNA is TGCAGTGCTGGGGGACTTAGCGAGGAGCAGTACTTC. Its translation: CSAGGLSEEQYF.

The chain recombines TRBV20-1 with TRBJ2-5, with 11 bases aligning to TRBD2. The germline V gene encodes CDR1 DFQATT and CDR2 SNEGSKA (reference sequence). This CDR3 spans 16 amino acids. V was clipped by 6 bases and J by 0 bases; unmatched bases: 9. In DNA, the CDR3 is TGCAGTGCCCCCCGACTAGCGGGACCGTACCAAGAGACCCAGTACTTC. This codes for CSAPRLAGPYQETQYF.

This clonotype was found a few times. This rearrangement joins TRBV2 to TRBJ1-2, with 10 bases identical to TRBD1. The CDR3 has 11 amino acids. V shed 11 bases and J 8 bases; nucleotides not matched to a gene: 5. Germline V gene lookup returns CDR1 SNHLY and CDR2 FYNNEI. CDR3 DNA: TGTGCCCTGACAGGGGGCTGGGGCTACACCTTC. Residues: CALTGGWGYTF.

The chain carries TRBV7-2 and TRBJ1-2; TRBD1 matches 7 bases. CDR1 and CDR2 from the germline V gene are SGHTA and FQGNSA. There are 13 residues in the CDR3. V lost 5 bases and J lost 6; bases outside the gene matches: 6. This CDR3 is CASSPTGIDGYTF. The CDR3 DNA reads as TGTGCCAGCAGCCCGACAGGGATCGATGGCTACACCTTC.

V usage is TRBV19 and J usage is TRBJ2-2; no definite D call. Germline V gives CDR1 LNHDA, CDR2 SQIVND (reference sequence). The germline V and J ends were trimmed by 1 base and 2 bases, with 8 bases remaining between them. The CDR3 contains 15 residues. The CDR3 region has the DNA TGTGCCAGTAGTATAGCGTCCGTTAACACCGGGGAGCTGTTTTTT. It is translated as CASSIASVNTGELFF.

The J gene is TRBJ2-3, the V gene TRBV5-1; D ambiguous. The germline gives CDR1 SGHRS, CDR2 YFSETQ. The CDR3 spans 15 residues. The V end lost 2 bases, the J end lost 1 base, and 11 bases lay between the germline ends. The CDR3 reads CASSFQGMGTDTQYF. In DNA, the CDR3 is TGCGCCAGCAGCTTTCAAGGGATGGGCACAGATACGCAGTATTTT.

The chain carries TRBV7-2 and TRBJ2-5; 7 nucleotides agree with TRBD1. The CDR3 extends over 14 amino acids. Germline V CDR1 and CDR2: SGHTA, FQGNSA. After removal of 1 base from V and 1 base from J, the junction contained 0 bases not matched to a gene. The CDR3 here is CASSLGDSQETQYF. The CDR3 nucleotides read TGTGCCAGCAGCTTAGGGGACAGCCAAGAGACCCAGTACTTC.

V usage is TRBV20-1 and J usage is TRBJ2-7; TRBD1 aligns across 8 bases. Per germline, CDR1 DFQATT and CDR2 SNEGSKA (reference sequence). The CDR3 contains 14 residues. Trimming took 0 bases from V and 4 from J; bases not matched to a gene: 5. The CDR3 DNA sequence: TGCAGTGCTAGAGATCGACAGGGGTGGTACGAGCAGTACTTC. It codes for CSARDRQGWYEQYF.

This clonotype was counted ten times or more. The chain carries TRBV10-3 and TRBJ1-2, with TRBD1 matching over 8 bases. The CDR3 extends over 15 amino acids. Trimming cost V 6 bases and J 8 bases; bases outside gene matches: 14. Germline V gene lookup returns CDR1 ENHRY and CDR2 SYGVKD. CDR3 nucleotides: TGTGCCATCAGATCAGGACAGGGAATGGAAGGCGGCTACACCTTC. The encoded protein is CAIRSGQGMEGGYTF.

This chain joins TRBV28 and TRBJ1-4; D ambiguous. CDR3 length: 15 amino acids. The germline gives CDR1 MDHEN, CDR2 SYDVKM. The germline V and J ends were trimmed by 1 base and 4 bases, with 10 bases remaining between them. CDR3 DNA: TGTGCCAGCAGTTTATTGGAGGGCGGTAATGAAAAACTGTTTTTT. Its protein product is CASSLLEGGNEKLFF.

This clonotype was observed a few times. The gene calls are TRBV5-6 and TRBJ2-7; the D is unclear. Germline assignment: CDR1 SGHDT and CDR2 YYEEEE. V lost 5 bases, J lost 0 bases, and 12 bases lay in between. This CDR3 has 14 amino acids. The CDR3 loop is CASRETVSSYEQYF. In DNA, the CDR3 is TGTGCCAGCAGAGAGACGGTGAGCTCCTACGAGCAGTACTTC.

This clonotype showed up many times. The gene calls are TRBV20-1 and TRBJ1-2; the match to TRBD1 covers 8 bases. V dropped 1 base and J dropped 6; count of bases not matched to a gene: 7. Germline CDR1 is DFQATT and CDR2 is SNEGSKA (reference sequence). The CDR3 has 14 residues. CDR3: CSARGGTGYDGYTF. The CDR3 DNA follows: TGCAGTGCTAGAGGTGGGACAGGTTATGATGGCTACACCTTC.

J is TRBJ2-7 and V is TRBV2, with 7 bases identical to TRBD1. Germline V CDR1 and CDR2: SNHLY, FYNNEI. The CDR3 loop spans 12 amino acids. Losses at the gene ends were 6 bases for V and 1 base for J; bases not matched to a gene: 0. For the CDR3, the DNA is TGTGCCAGCAGGGACAGGTCCTACGAGCAGTACTTC. It codes for CASRDRSYEQYF.

The chain joins TRBV5-6 to TRBJ1-6, with D possibly matching TRBD1 (6 bases). From germline, CDR1 is SGHDT and CDR2 YYEEEE. V shed 1 base and J shed 6 bases, with 14 bases lying between them. This CDR3 has 16 amino acids. CDR3 loop: CASSLSGGGVNSPLHF. The CDR3 nucleotides are TGTGCCAGCAGCTTGTCGGGAGGGGGGGTTAATTCACCCCTCCACTTT.

A remark on this clonotype: This could be a read error, since a much larger clone is one nucleotide away. This sequence joins TRBV12-3 or TRBV12-4 and TRBJ2-3; possibly TRBD2 for D (6 bases). The CDR3 extends over 16 amino acids. V was clipped by 6 bases and J by 2 bases, with 18 bases between them. For the CDR3, the DNA is TGTGCCAGCAGATCCCAGGGACTGAGAGACACAGATACGCAGTATTTT. Its translation: CASRSQGLRDTDTQYF.

The chain has TRBV30 and TRBJ2-2, with D possibly TRBD2 on 5 matching bases. Trimming cost V 2 bases and J 6 bases, with 10 bases left between them. Germline CDR1 GTSNPN, CDR2 SVGIG (reference sequence). This CDR3 contains 13 residues. The CDR3 DNA reads TGTGCCTGGAGTATGAGGGATGCCGGGGAGCTGTTTTTT. This sequence encodes CAWSMRDAGELFF.

This clonotype has at least ten counts. The chain's CDR3 is CSASGGAGEQFF. In DNA form, the CDR3 reads TGCAGTGCTAGCGGGGGGGCAGGTGAGCAGTTCTTC. The chain combines TRBV20-1 with TRBJ2-1; TRBD2 matches at 8 bases. V dropped 3 bases and J dropped 9; count of bases not matched to a gene: 4. In germline, CDR1 is DFQATT, CDR2 SNEGSKA (reference sequence). The CDR3 extends over 12 amino acids.

This chain connects TRBV7-2 to TRBJ1-4; D is undetermined. Trimming took off 2 bases at V and 4 bases at J, with 5 bases between the two ends. The CDR3 sequence is 13 residues long. CDR1 SGHTA and CDR2 FQGNSA come from the germline V gene. CDR3 sequence (DNA): TGTGCCAGCAGCTTATGGGGTAATGAAAAACTGTTTTTT. Amino acids: CASSLWGNEKLFF.

This clonotype was seen a few times. CDR3: CASSPSVAGPRETQYF. For the CDR3, the DNA is TGTGCCAGCAGCCCCTCCGTAGCGGGACCGAGGGAGACCCAGTACTTC. V is TRBV7-3 and J is TRBJ2-5; 8 bases are shared with TRBD2. Germline trimming cut 5 bases from V and 5 bases from J; bases unmatched to any gene: 13. Germline CDR1 and CDR2: SGHTA and FQGTGA. The CDR3 extends over 16 amino acids. Supplemented by reference TRBV7-3 and TRBJ2-5, the full variable domain reads GAGVSQTPSNKVTEKGKYVELRCDPISGHTALYWYRQSLGQGPEFLIYFQGTGAADDSGLPNDRFFAVRPEGSVSTLKIQRTERGDSAVYLCASSPSVAGPRETQYFGPGTRLLVL.

The genes are TRBV7-3 and TRBJ1-1; possibly TRBD1 for D (5 bases). V was cut by 5 bases and J by 6 bases, with 16 bases left in between. The CDR3 is 14 amino acids. The germline V gene has CDR1 SGHTA and CDR2 FQGTGA. The CDR3 sequence is CASSPGVTVAEAFF. Written as DNA, the CDR3 is TGTGCCAGCAGCCCGGGGGTGACAGTCGCTGAAGCTTTCTTT.

The sample holds a few counts of this clonotype. As DNA, the CDR3 is TGTGCCAGCAGCCCCTCGACAGGGGACGGTTCACCCCTCCACTTT. Translating it yields CASSPSTGDGSPLHF. The chain has TRBV7-9 and TRBJ1-6, with 8 nucleotides matching TRBD1. The CDR3 covers 15 residues. Germline assignment: CDR1 SEHNR and CDR2 FQNEAQ (reference sequence). Trimming removed 5 bases from V and 9 bases from J; junction bases left unmatched: 9. The full variable domain, its missing parts supplied by reference TRBV7-9 and TRBJ1-6, is DTGVSQNPRHKITKRGQNVTFRCDPISEHNRLYWYRQTLGQGPEFLTYFQNEAQLEKSRLLSDRFSAERPKGSFSTLEIQRTEQGDSAMYLCASSPSTGDGSPLHFGNGTRLTVT.

This clonotype showed up just a few times. The V and J genes are TRBV11-2 and TRBJ2-5, with D unclear. Germline-derived CDR1 and CDR2 are SGHAT and FQNNGV. V dropped 2 bases and J dropped 2 bases, with 9 bases sitting between them. The CDR3 consists of 14 residues. The CDR3 region has the DNA TGTGCCAGCAGCTTACCAGGTGCACAAGAGACCCAGTACTTC. Translation: CASSLPGAQETQYF.

This clonotype was detected many times. This sequence joins TRBV3-1 and TRBJ2-5; TRBD2 might be the D (6 bases). Deletions cut 8 bases from V and 2 bases from J, with 9 bases between. CDR3 length: 12 residues. Germline CDR1 and CDR2: LGHDT and YNNKEL (reference sequence). Here the CDR3 DNA reads TGTGCCAGCGGGGGGTGGCAAGAGACCCAGTACTTC. It codes for CASGGWQETQYF.

This clonotype was seen repeatedly, ten times or more. The chain employs TRBV12-3 or TRBV12-4 and TRBJ1-5; 9 nucleotides match TRBD1. Trimming at V came to 5 bases and at J to 8 bases, leaving 1 base not matched to a gene. This CDR3 region has 12 residues. Here the CDR3 DNA reads TGTGCCAGCAGTCGGACAGGGGAGCCCCAGCATTTT. It encodes CASSRTGEPQHF.

The rearrangement links TRBV18 to TRBJ2-7; D is unresolved. V lost 1 base and J 0 bases, leaving 4 bases between the germline ends. The CDR3 is 13 amino acids. Germline lookup yields CDR1 KGHSH and CDR2 LQKENI. The DNA of the CDR3 is TGTGCCAGCTCACCACAGACCTCCTACGAGCAGTACTTC. Translated, it gives CASSPQTSYEQYF.

The rearrangement uses TRBV6-6 and TRBJ1-5; 9 bases fit TRBD1. Germline CDR1 is MNHNY and CDR2 is SVGAGI (reference sequence). This CDR3 contains 17 residues. Trimming removed 4 bases from V and 5 bases from J; junction bases left unmatched: 12. In DNA form, the CDR3 reads TGTGCCAGCAGTTCCTCGCCGGGACAGGGTCGGGATCAGCCCCAGCATTTT. Its protein product is CASSSSPGQGRDQPQHF.

This clonotype has just one count. The genes are TRBV27 and TRBJ2-2; the D gene is possibly TRBD1 (5 bases). There are 17 residues in the CDR3. In germline, CDR1 is MNHEY, CDR2 SMNVEV (reference sequence). The V end lost 3 bases, the J end lost 6 bases, and 20 bases lay between the germline ends. This chain's CDR3 is CASSFRTPAGWSGELFF. CDR3 sequence (DNA): TGTGCCAGCAGTTTCCGAACCCCCGCAGGGTGGTCCGGGGAGCTGTTTTTT.

This clonotype was seen repeatedly, ten times or more. The chain has TRBV6-2 or TRBV6-3 and TRBJ2-7, with D perhaps TRBD2 (6 bases). Trimming cost V 6 bases and J 3 bases, with 12 bases left between them. The CDR3 totals 13 residues. Germline values: CDR1 MNHEY, CDR2 SVGEGT. The chain's CDR3 is CASSRGESYEQYF. The DNA for the CDR3 is TGTGCCAGCAGCCGCGGGGAAAGCTACGAGCAGTACTTC.

The rearrangement uses TRBV20-1 and TRBJ2-1; D call uncertain. Germline V CDR1 and CDR2: DFQATT, SNEGSKA (reference sequence). CDR3 size: 13 residues. Between the trimmed V and J ends, which lost 0 bases and 8 bases, there was a span of 11 bases. CDR3 sequence (DNA): TGCAGTGCTAGAGACCCCCAAGTCGATGAGCAGTTCTTC. Its translation: CSARDPQVDEQFF.

This clonotype was detected many times. The chain couples TRBV2 to TRBJ2-2; no clear D. This CDR3 region has 13 residues. The ends were cut back, 2 bases at V and 4 bases at J, with 5 bases in the middle. The V gene's germline CDR1 is SNHLY and CDR2 FYNNEI. CDR3 in amino acids: CASSEPATGELFF. DNA of the CDR3: TGTGCCAGCAGTGAACCTGCCACCGGGGAGCTGTTTTTT.